This T cell receptor beta chain was sequenced for a study of blood T cell repertoires in COVID-19. The CDR3 spans 15 residues. V was cut by 3 bases and J by 6 bases, with 15 bases left in between. CDR1 and CDR2 from the germline V gene are MNHEY and SVGAGI. Sequenced by immunoSEQ multiplex PCR; TCRdb stores in-frame clones only, minus some. The data hold approximately 170,000 clones, with 70% to 90% observed a single time. The TCR originated in a man aged 60 to 75 who had recovered from COVID-19. What was sequenced was peripheral blood. This sequence joins TRBV6-5 and TRBJ2-1; the D gene is possibly TRBD2 (6 bases). CDR3: CASSYYTSRGNEQFF. The DNA for the CDR3 is TGTGCCAGCAGTTATTACACTAGCCGGGGCAATGAGCAGTTCTTC.